The following is a T cell receptor beta chain sequence with its context. Its antigen is unidentified. V was pared by 5 bases and J by 4 bases, with 17 bases between. The CDR3 extends over 15 amino acids. The data belong to a study of T cell repertoires in cytomegalovirus infection. Using its own MiXCR run on the reads, TCRdb lists one record per CDR3 protein. The table has roughly 990,000 distinct CDR3 sequences, around 31% seen once. Source: cultured CD8+ T cells from PBMCs, taken from culture after CMV antigen stimulation. The rearrangement uses TRBV12-3 or TRBV12-4 and TRBJ1-2, with D unresolved. The sequence was collected from a human donor in good health (CMV status not recorded). Some clones in this sample may be carry-over from other donors' samples. CDR3 DNA: TGTGCCAGCAGTCCTGCCGGCGGATCCCCCTATGGCTACACCTTC. This gives the protein CASSPAGGSPYGYTF.